The T cell receptor (beta chain) under discussion was sequenced for a study of regulatory T cells in long-lasting Graves disease. In building TCR beta libraries, iRepertoire HTBI primers were used together with Arm-PCR of CDR3 regions. TCRdb re-analysed the multiplex PCR reads in MiXCR, keeping a single row per CDR3 protein. The table includes roughly 420,000 distinct CDR3 sequences, around 17% detected once. This clonotype appeared a few times. The time point is: newly diagnosed GD, antithyroid drugs for less than 3 months. TCR sequences were obtained from RNA taken from PBMCs. This CDR3 is 14 amino acids long. V was cut by 9 bases and J by 0 bases, with 12 bases left in between. Germline V CDR1 and CDR2: LNHDA, SQIVND (reference sequence). The same specimen was also included in a second study, on T cells in Graves' hyperthyroidism and ophthalmopathy. From that second work: Within blood appeared most thyroid clonotypes that had expanded above 0.001.

This TCR was sampled from a woman under 30 with Graves disease. The sample was peripheral blood mononuclear cells (PBMCs), taken at new diagnosis, from a patient treated with antithyroid drugs. The chain employs TRBV19 and TRBJ2-1; possible D gene TRBD1, 6 bases. CDR3 sequence reads: CASQDSSSYNEQFF. DNA of the CDR3: TGTGCCAGCCAGGACAGTTCCTCCTACAATGAGCAGTTCTTC.